These 25 T cell receptor beta chains came from one sample sequenced in a study of blood T cell repertoires in COVID-19. Only in-frame clones appear in the TCRdb table, and some are missing; sequencing was by immunoSEQ multiplex PCR. Among hundreds of thousands of clones listed, roughly 87% were seen once. Sequences were obtained from PBMCs or T cells enriched from blood (not recorded which). Every receptor here comes from a woman aged 25-40 years who had recovered from COVID-19.

This clone has a single count. The V gene is TRBV11-1, the J gene TRBJ2-2, with a tentative D call TRBD2 (5 bases). Germline lookup yields CDR1 SGHAT and CDR2 FQDESV (reference sequence). V lost 6 bases, J lost 7 bases, and 12 bases lay in between. This CDR3 has 13 amino acids. The chain's CDR3 is CASSPTGLGELFF. DNA of the CDR3: TGTGCCAGCAGTCCCACTGGACTCGGGGAGCTGTTTTTT.

This rearrangement joins TRBV5-4 to TRBJ1-6; D unresolved. This CDR3 has 15 residues. V gave up 5 bases and J gave up 6 bases, with 15 bases separating them. Germline assignment: CDR1 SGHNT and CDR2 YYREEE (reference sequence). The CDR3 region is CASRDGPEGNSPLHF. DNA for the CDR3: TGTGCCAGCAGAGACGGGCCCGAGGGTAATTCACCCCTCCACTTT. Full variable domain (rest looked up from reference TRBV5-4 and TRBJ1-6): ETGVTQSPTHLIKTRGQQVTLRCSSQSGHNTVSWYQQALGQGPQFIFQYYREEENGRGNFPPRFSGLQFPNYSSELNVNALELDDSALYLCASRDGPEGNSPLHFGNGTRLTVT.

The J gene is TRBJ2-7, the V gene TRBV12-3 or TRBV12-4, with no clear D. V was shortened by 6 bases and J by 4 bases, with 7 bases between the two germline ends. The CDR3 length is 11 residues. The CDR3 DNA is TGTGCCAGCAGCAGTATGTACGAGCAGTACTTC. This encodes CASSSMYEQYF.

Points on this clone: This sample includes further DNA sequences coding for the same CDR3. The chain recombines TRBV5-4 with TRBJ2-6, with no clear D. Germline assignment: CDR1 SGHNT and CDR2 YYREEE (reference sequence). The CDR3 is made up of 13 amino acids. Trimming took 2 bases from V and 2 from J, leaving 2 bases between them. CDR3 residues: CASSFTGANVLTF. As DNA, the CDR3 is TGTGCCAGCAGCTTTACTGGGGCCAACGTCCTGACTTTC.

The chain combines TRBV19 with TRBJ1-2; D not resolved. This CDR3 comprises 16 residues. Germline V CDR1 and CDR2: LNHDA, SQIVND (reference sequence). With 8 bases removed from V and 5 bases from J, the gap between germline ends came to 24 bases. Here the CDR3 reads CASSILAGGGIYGYTF. The CDR3 DNA reads TGTGCCAGTTCGATCTTGGCAGGTGGTGGAATTTATGGCTACACCTTC.

V is TRBV10-3 and J is TRBJ1-1; TRBD1 matches at 9 bases. The CDR3 consists of 16 residues. Germline CDR1 is ENHRY and CDR2 is SYGVKD. The junction had 12 bases not matched to a gene; V was cut back by 4 bases and J by 6 bases. The CDR3 region has the DNA TGTGCCATCAGTGGATCTTCCGGGACAGGGAGTCCTGAAGCTTTCTTT. This translates into CAISGSSGTGSPEAFF.

The J gene is TRBJ2-7, the V gene TRBV19; 7 bases agree with TRBD1. In germline, CDR1 is LNHDA, CDR2 SQIVND (reference sequence). The CDR3 consists of 14 residues. The ends lost 4 bases at V and 4 bases at J; junction bases unmatched: 7. Here the CDR3 DNA reads TGTGCCAGTAGTAGACGAGACAGGGAATACGAGCAGTACTTC. Protein product: CASSRRDREYEQYF. The full variable domain, its missing parts supplied by reference TRBV19 and TRBJ2-7, is DGGITQSPKYLFRKEGQNVTLSCEQNLNHDAMYWYRQDPGQGLRLIYYSQIVNDFQKGDIAEGYSVSREKKESFPLTVTSAQKNPTAFYLCASSRRDREYEQYFGPGTRLTVT.

The chain uses TRBV7-2 and TRBJ2-7, with D perhaps TRBD1 (6 bases). The germline CDR1 and CDR2 sequences are SGHTA and FQGNSA. Trimming removed 2 bases at V and 6 bases at J, with 20 bases between. CDR3 length equals 16 residues. The DNA for the CDR3 is TGTGCCAGCAGCTTAAAAGGGGGAGTGCCCAAGGGCGAGCAGTACTTC. Amino acids: CASSLKGGVPKGEQYF.

This chain links TRBV19 with TRBJ2-5; maybe TRBD2 (5 bases). CDR1 is LNHDA, CDR2 SQIVND, per germline (reference sequence). The CDR3 totals 15 residues. With 9 bases removed from V and 5 bases from J, the gap between germline ends came to 22 bases. CDR3 nucleotide sequence: TGTGCCAGCAGAAGGTCCCCCTCGGGCGGGGAGACCCAGTACTTC. Translated, it gives CASRRSPSGGETQYF. Complete variable domain (other parts from reference TRBV19 and TRBJ2-5): DGGITQSPKYLFRKEGQNVTLSCEQNLNHDAMYWYRQDPGQGLRLIYYSQIVNDFQKGDIAEGYSVSREKKESFPLTVTSAQKNPTAFYLCASRRSPSGGETQYFGPGTRLLVL.

The genes are TRBV5-1 and TRBJ2-2; D unclear. Trimming cost V 0 bases and J 6 bases, with 15 bases left between them. The CDR3 is made up of 16 amino acids. From germline, CDR1 is SGHRS and CDR2 YFSETQ. CDR3 bases: TGCGCCAGCAGCTTGGGGCTAGTGTTGGTCTCCGGGGAGCTGTTTTTT. Protein: CASSLGLVLVSGELFF.

The rearrangement joins TRBV5-4 to TRBJ1-2; D is perhaps TRBD1 (5 bases). Germline CDR1 SGHNT, CDR2 YYREEE (reference sequence). This CDR3 has 16 amino acids. The V end was cut by 0 bases, the J end by 4 bases, with 16 bases between. CDR3 nucleotide sequence: TGTGCCAGCAGCTTGGTGCAGGGTAACCAAGGCTATGGCTACACCTTC. This translates into CASSLVQGNQGYGYTF.

The chain is built from TRBV5-4 and TRBJ2-2; D is uncertain. Germline CDR1 SGHNT, CDR2 YYREEE (reference sequence). The V end was cut by 4 bases, the J end by 5 bases, with 9 bases between. The CDR3 loop spans 13 amino acids. The CDR3 sequence is CASSLSVTGELFF. DNA of the CDR3: TGTGCCAGCAGCCTCTCGGTAACCGGGGAGCTGTTTTTT.

The table lists this clone with a count of one. The chain carries TRBV10-3 and TRBJ2-7; D remains unclear. This CDR3 comprises 12 residues. The V gene's germline CDR1 is ENHRY and CDR2 SYGVKD. The V end was cut by 3 bases, the J end by 4 bases, with 7 bases between. Here the CDR3 reads CAISDSMYEQYF. DNA for the CDR3: TGTGCCATCAGTGACAGTATGTACGAGCAGTACTTC.

The rearrangement joins TRBV7-9 to TRBJ1-6; TRBD1 agrees at 8 bases. The V gene end was trimmed by 1 base and the J gene end by 7 bases; junction bases not matched to a gene: 3. Germline-derived CDR1 and CDR2 are SEHNR and FQNEAQ (reference sequence). The CDR3 consists of 15 residues. CDR3 DNA sequence: TGTGCCAGCAGCTTAGGGGACAGGCTCAATTCACCCCTCCACTTT. Its protein product is CASSLGDRLNSPLHF.

J is TRBJ2-7 and V is TRBV29-1, with 8 bases matching TRBD2. Germline lookup yields CDR1 SQVTM and CDR2 ANQGSEA. The CDR3 spans 14 residues. With V trimmed by 4 bases and J by 3 bases, 8 bases remained unmatched. Here the CDR3 reads CSVAFTSGDYEQYF. CDR3 bases: TGCAGCGTTGCGTTTACTAGCGGAGACTACGAGCAGTACTTC.

The chain combines TRBV7-2 with TRBJ1-4; TRBD1 agrees at 11 bases. The ends lost 5 bases at V and 9 bases at J; junction bases unmatched: 2. The germline V gene encodes CDR1 SGHTA and CDR2 FQGNSA. There are 13 residues in the CDR3. CDR3 in amino acids: CASSGDRGKKLFF. The CDR3 DNA is TGTGCCAGCAGCGGGGACAGGGGGAAAAAACTGTTTTTT.

V is TRBV28 and J is TRBJ2-3, with 8 nucleotides matching TRBD2. V shed 7 bases and J 3 bases; nucleotides not matched to a gene: 6. The CDR3 is 14 residues long. CDR1 and CDR2 from the germline V gene are MDHEN and SYDVKM. The DNA for the CDR3 is TGTGCCAGCACCCCGGGGGGGCGGACAGATACGCAGTATTTT. It codes for CASTPGGRTDTQYF. The entire variable domain, with the rest obtained from reference TRBV28 and TRBJ2-3, is as follows: DVKVTQSSRYLVKRTGEKVFLECVQDMDHENMFWYRQDPGLGLRLIYFSYDVKMKEKGDIPEGYSVSREKKERFSLILESASTNQTSMYLCASTPGGRTDTQYFGPGTRLTVL.

This clone was picked up one time. In DNA, the CDR3 is TGTGCCAGCGGCGACAGTCTAAGCTCCTACGAGCAGTACTTC. Encoded protein: CASGDSLSSYEQYF. This chain links TRBV28 with TRBJ2-7, with D maybe TRBD1 (5 bases). Trimming shortened V by 8 bases and J by 0 bases, and 14 bases separated the two germline ends. The germline V gene has CDR1 MDHEN and CDR2 SYDVKM. The CDR3 is made up of 14 amino acids.

CDR3 region: CASSLDLAQSTDTQYF. CDR3 sequence (DNA): TGTGCCAGCAGCTTGGACCTAGCCCAGAGCACAGATACGCAGTATTTT. The chain carries TRBV5-4 and TRBJ2-3, with D possibly being TRBD2 (5 bases). Trimming removed 0 bases at V and 0 bases at J, with 11 bases between. This CDR3 comprises 16 residues. Germline-derived CDR1 and CDR2 are SGHNT and YYREEE (reference sequence). Supplemented by reference TRBV5-4 and TRBJ2-3, the full variable domain reads ETGVTQSPTHLIKTRGQQVTLRCSSQSGHNTVSWYQQALGQGPQFIFQYYREEENGRGNFPPRFSGLQFPNYSSELNVNALELDDSALYLCASSLDLAQSTDTQYFGPGTRLTVL.

This clone appeared a few times. The V and J genes are TRBV2 and TRBJ2-7; 9 nucleotides match TRBD1. The V gene end was trimmed by 6 bases and the J gene end by 5 bases; junction bases not matched to a gene: 8. The CDR3 loop spans 14 amino acids. Germline CDR1 and CDR2: SNHLY and FYNNEI. The CDR3 sequence is CASRFGTGSHEQYF. As DNA, the CDR3 is TGTGCCAGCAGGTTCGGGACAGGGAGCCACGAGCAGTACTTC.

The chain employs TRBV7-3 and TRBJ2-1; 7 nucleotides agree with TRBD1. Germline assignment: CDR1 SGHTA and CDR2 FQGTGA. This CDR3 is built from 14 residues. The junction had 5 bases not matched to a gene; V was cut back by 5 bases and J by 4 bases. The CDR3 region has the DNA TGTGCCAGCAGCCCCAGGGGGACATACAATGAGCAGTTCTTC. Protein product: CASSPRGTYNEQFF.

The rearrangement joins TRBV10-1 to TRBJ2-3; D is ambiguous. The germline V and J ends were trimmed by 4 bases and 6 bases, with 20 bases remaining between them. CDR1 is WNHNN, CDR2 SYGVQD, per germline (reference sequence). The CDR3 has 16 residues. CDR3 DNA: TGCGCCAGCAGTGGTCATCCGCGGCCCGGGTGGGATACGCAGTATTTT. This codes for CASSGHPRPGWDTQYF.

This sequence joins TRBV5-3 and TRBJ2-7; possibly TRBD1 for D (5 bases). TRBV5-3 is an open reading frame whose function is uncertain. The germline V and J ends were trimmed by 4 bases and 6 bases, with 23 bases remaining between them. The CDR3 sequence is 16 residues long. The CDR3 coding sequence is TGTGCCAGAAGCAACCGGACACCCCGGAGTGGCCCCGAGCAGTACTTC. This gives the protein CARSNRTPRSGPEQYF.

This chain uses TRBV3-1 (or the pseudogene TRBV3-2) with TRBJ2-1, with 9 bases that match TRBD2. Trimming cost V 5 bases and J 3 bases; bases outside gene matches: 8. The CDR3 is 16 residues long. The V gene's germline CDR1 is LGHDT and CDR2 YNNKEL (reference sequence). CDR3 region: CASSERGGAGYNEQFF. The CDR3 DNA reads as TGTGCCAGCAGCGAACGCGGGGGGGCTGGCTACAATGAGCAGTTCTTC.

The chain has TRBV6-1 and TRBJ2-1; 8 nucleotides align to TRBD1. The germline V gene encodes CDR1 MNHNS and CDR2 SASEGT. CDR3 length: 14 amino acids. Losses at the gene ends were 2 bases for V and 6 bases for J; bases not matched to a gene: 3. CDR3 loop: CASSEWQGANEQFF. The DNA of the CDR3 is TGTGCCAGCAGTGAATGGCAGGGGGCCAATGAGCAGTTCTTC.